These T cell receptor beta chains were read from a single sample in a study of blood T cell repertoires in COVID-19. Measured with immunoSEQ multiplex PCR; TCRdb has only the in-frame clones, and not every one. The sample lists about 270,000 clones; around nine tenths were seen once. Material: peripheral blood. The receptor set was obtained from a man between 40 and 49 years old with active or convalescent COVID-19. Each CDR3 is given with its conserved first and last residue. A D gene is named only where the DNA matches it firmly. Some rows mark clone size as missing; the rest say once, few, many or name a class of expanded clone.

j_call: TRBJ2-3
clone_size: -
d_call: -
v_call: TRBV9
cdr3_aa: CASSVGHPDTQYF
cdr3_nt: TGTGCCAGCAGCGTAGGACACCCAGATACGCAGTATTTT

j_call: TRBJ2-4
clone_size: -
d_call: -
v_call: TRBV4-2
cdr3_aa: CASSQDLARMSIQYF
cdr3_nt: TGTGCCAGCAGCCAAGACTTAGCGAGGATGAGCATTCAGTACTTC

j_call: TRBJ2-2
clone_size: -
d_call: -
v_call: TRBV13
cdr3_aa: CASSFRGELFF
cdr3_nt: TGTGCCAGCAGCTTTCGCGGGGAGCTGTTTTTT

j_call: TRBJ2-3
clone_size: -
d_call: -
v_call: TRBV14
cdr3_aa: CASSQVGATDTQYF
cdr3_nt: TGTGCCAGCAGCCAAGTTGGGGCAACAGATACGCAGTATTTT

j_call: TRBJ1-6
clone_size: -
d_call: -
v_call: TRBV21-1
cdr3_aa: CASSKAQAMNSPLHF
cdr3_nt: TGTGCCAGCAGCAAAGCGCAGGCAATGAATTCACCCCTCCACTTT

j_call: TRBJ1-4
clone_size: -
d_call: -
v_call: TRBV14
cdr3_aa: CASSQDGATNEKLFF
cdr3_nt: TGTGCCAGCAGCCAAGACGGAGCAACTAATGAAAAACTGTTTTTT

j_call: TRBJ2-1
clone_size: once
d_call: -
v_call: TRBV14
cdr3_aa: CASSRPRNEQFF
cdr3_nt: TGTGCCAGCAGCCGCCCTCGGAATGAGCAGTTCTTC

j_call: TRBJ2-5
clone_size: -
d_call: -
v_call: TRBV20-1
cdr3_aa: CSASQLLETQYF
cdr3_nt: TGCAGTGCTAGTCAGTTATTGGAGACCCAGTACTTC

j_call: TRBJ2-3
clone_size: -
d_call: TRBD1
v_call: TRBV30
cdr3_aa: CAWTRDRGVSDTQYF
cdr3_nt: TGTGCCTGGACCAGGGACAGGGGGGTTTCAGATACGCAGTATTTT

j_call: TRBJ2-2
clone_size: -
d_call: -
v_call: TRBV23-1
cdr3_aa: CASSHPGEGTGELFF
cdr3_nt: TGCGCCAGCAGTCACCCAGGGGAAGGTACCGGGGAGCTGTTTTTT

j_call: TRBJ2-6
clone_size: -
d_call: -
v_call: TRBV29-1
cdr3_aa: CSVRRGVGGANVLTF
cdr3_nt: TGCAGCGTCCGTCGGGGAGTGGGTGGGGCCAACGTCCTGACTTTC

j_call: TRBJ1-1
clone_size: -
d_call: -
v_call: TRBV27
cdr3_aa: CASSLTGRNTEAFF
cdr3_nt: TGTGCCAGCAGTTTAACAGGTAGAAACACTGAAGCTTTCTTT

j_call: TRBJ2-2
clone_size: -
d_call: TRBD1
v_call: TRBV11-2
cdr3_aa: CASGQGGTGELFF
cdr3_nt: TGTGCCAGTGGACAGGGAGGCACCGGGGAGCTGTTTTTT

j_call: TRBJ1-1
clone_size: -
d_call: TRBD1
v_call: TRBV2
cdr3_aa: CASSTDRGHNTEAFF
cdr3_nt: TGTGCCAGCAGTACGGACAGGGGGCACAACACTGAAGCTTTCTTT

j_call: TRBJ1-2
clone_size: -
d_call: -
v_call: TRBV10-3
cdr3_aa: CAISESTGSYGYTF
cdr3_nt: TGTGCCATCAGTGAGTCGACAGGATCCTATGGCTACACCTTC

j_call: TRBJ1-6
clone_size: -
d_call: TRBD1
v_call: TRBV30
cdr3_aa: CAWRTTGVNSPLHF
cdr3_nt: TGTGCCTGGAGGACGACAGGGGTGAATTCACCCCTCCACTTT

j_call: TRBJ2-7
clone_size: -
d_call: -
v_call: TRBV6-5
cdr3_aa: CASSYFGGDEQYF
cdr3_nt: TGTGCCAGCAGTTATTTCGGAGGGGACGAGCAGTACTTC

j_call: TRBJ2-1
clone_size: -
d_call: -
v_call: TRBV23-1
cdr3_aa: CASSQILNEQFF
cdr3_nt: TGCGCCAGCAGTCAAATTCTTAATGAGCAGTTCTTC

j_call: TRBJ1-2
clone_size: few
d_call: -
v_call: TRBV28
cdr3_aa: CASSPQGSANYGYTF
cdr3_nt: TGTGCCAGCAGTCCACAGGGTTCGGCTAACTATGGCTACACCTTC

j_call: TRBJ2-5
clone_size: -
d_call: TRBD2
v_call: TRBV9
cdr3_aa: CASSVGGSLETQYF
cdr3_nt: TGTGCCAGCAGCGTCGGCGGGAGTCTCGAGACCCAGTACTTC

j_call: TRBJ2-1
clone_size: -
d_call: TRBD2
v_call: TRBV24-1
cdr3_aa: CATSDFGLAGGRGEQFF
cdr3_nt: TGTGCCACCAGTGATTTCGGACTAGCGGGAGGAAGAGGTGAGCAGTTCTTC

j_call: TRBJ1-2
clone_size: -
d_call: TRBD1
v_call: TRBV7-9
cdr3_aa: CASSWGQGGNYGYTF
cdr3_nt: TGTGCCAGCAGCTGGGGACAGGGTGGTAACTATGGCTACACCTTC